These 28 T cell receptor beta chains were sequenced from one sample in a study of blood T cell repertoires in COVID-19 (dated by TCRdb to 2020 to 2022). The library was made by the immunoSEQ multiplex PCR assay. TCRdb carries this immuneACCESS record with in-frame sequences only. Its versions omit some clonotypes, under half of them owing to an unresolved V gene in the studies checked, with the rest unexplained. The table for this sample lists approximately 250,000 clones; around 80% of them were counted only once. Roughly 4% of the sample comes from the top ten. The sample was PBMCs or T cells enriched from blood (not recorded which). Receptors originate from a man under 40 with acute COVID-19.

The chain combines TRBV4-2 with TRBJ1-2, with D perhaps TRBD1 (6 bases). The germline V gene has CDR1 LGHNA and CDR2 YNFKEQ. V was pared by 3 bases and J by 1 base, with 18 bases between. This CDR3 comprises 17 residues. CDR3 residues: CASSQRLQGMGNYGYTF. In nucleotides, the CDR3 is TGTGCCAGCAGCCAGCGCCTACAGGGAATGGGTAACTATGGCTACACCTTC.

V and J are TRBV21-1 and TRBJ2-5; no DNA check was done on the table's D call, TRBD1. TRBV21-1 is described as a pseudogene. The CDR3 extends over 16 amino acids. Written as DNA, the CDR3 is TGTGCCAGCAGCTCCATCGACAGGGGGCTTAAAGAGACCCAGTACTTC. It yields the protein CASSSIDRGLKETQYF.

The V gene is TRBV5-4, the J gene TRBJ1-1; D remains unclear. Germline CDR1 is SGHNT and CDR2 is YYREEE (reference sequence). The CDR3 covers 14 residues. V was trimmed by 4 bases and J by 7 bases, leaving 17 bases between them. Here the CDR3 DNA reads TGTGCCAGCAGCCCACCCAGTGTCTTCGATGAAGCTTTCTTT. Its protein is CASSPPSVFDEAFF. The full variable domain, its missing parts supplied by reference TRBV5-4 and TRBJ1-1, is ETGVTQSPTHLIKTRGQQVTLRCSSQSGHNTVSWYQQALGQGPQFIFQYYREEENGRGNFPPRFSGLQFPNYSSELNVNALELDDSALYLCASSPPSVFDEAFFGQGTRLTVV.

The rearrangement links TRBV7-8 to TRBJ2-7; 7 bases map to TRBD2. The CDR3 totals 13 residues. Germline lookup yields CDR1 SGHVS and CDR2 FQNEAQ. The ends lost 3 bases at V and 7 bases at J; junction bases unmatched: 6. As DNA, the CDR3 is TGTGCCAGCAGCTTCAGACTAGCTGTGGAGCAGTACGTC. Encoded protein: CASSFRLAVEQYV.

The rearrangement uses TRBV10-3 and TRBJ2-7; 13 bases map to TRBD2. The CDR3 runs to 13 residues. V was pared by 6 bases and J by 5 bases, with 1 base of the junction left unmatched. Germline V gene data show CDR1 as ENHRY and CDR2 as SYGVKD. The CDR3 sequence: CAIRGTSGNEQYV. Written as DNA, the CDR3 is TGTGCCATCAGAGGGACTAGCGGGAACGAGCAGTACGTC.

J is TRBJ2-7 and V is TRBV5-6; TRBD2 is a possible D gene (6 bases). The length of the CDR3 is 14 residues. Trimming took 4 bases from V and 7 from J, leaving 18 bases between them. In germline, CDR1 is SGHDT, CDR2 YYEEEE. The CDR3, as DNA: TGTGCCAGCAGCCTCGGGGTGGGAGGAGGTGAGCAGTACGTC. Its translation: CASSLGVGGGEQYV.

This clone was picked up one time. The chain links TRBV3-1 (or the pseudogene TRBV3-2) to TRBJ2-5, with 11 bases identical to TRBD2. CDR1 and CDR2 from the germline V gene are LGHDT and YNNKEL (reference sequence). The CDR3 is 18 amino acids. The trim removed 2 bases at V and 2 bases at J, leaving 10 bases unmatched. The CDR3 nucleotides are TGTGCCAGCAGCCAACCCCAAGCCCCTAGCGGGGGGCAAGAGACCCAGTACTTC. Translating it yields CASSQPQAPSGGQETQYF.

The chain couples TRBV5-1 to TRBJ1-1; D gene uncertain. The germline gives CDR1 SGHRS, CDR2 YFSETQ. The CDR3 extends over 15 amino acids. Between the trimmed V and J ends, which lost 6 bases and 2 bases, there was a span of 17 bases. CDR3 residues: CASTPAPSENTEAFF. CDR3 coding DNA: TGCGCCAGCACTCCCGCCCCTAGTGAAAACACTGAAGCTTTCTTT.

This clone occurred once. The chain combines TRBV19 with TRBJ1-2; 9 bases match TRBD1. Germline values: CDR1 LNHDA, CDR2 SQIVND (reference sequence). The CDR3 is 15 residues long. V lost 5 bases and J lost 8; bases outside the gene matches: 12. The CDR3 sequence is CASSSRDRDRRGYTF. The DNA of the CDR3 is TGTGCCAGTAGTTCACGGGACAGGGATCGGCGCGGCTACACCTTC.

This clone was recorded once. J is TRBJ1-4 and V is TRBV7-9; D is unclear. The V and J ends lost 4 bases and 8 bases respectively, with 26 bases between them. The CDR3 loop spans 18 amino acids. Germline V gene data show CDR1 as SEHNR and CDR2 as FQNEAQ (reference sequence). The CDR3 DNA reads TGTGCCAGCAGCTCGGCCCCTTCGCTGGAGGGTCGGGGAGAAAAACTGTTTTTT. This translates into CASSSAPSLEGRGEKLFF.

V gene TRBV10-3 combines with J gene TRBJ2-1; 7 bases match TRBD1. V trimming: 3 bases; J trimming: 4 bases; junction bases outside the gene matches: 6. The CDR3 consists of 15 residues. Germline CDR1 reads ENHRY; CDR2 reads SYGVKD. CDR3 protein: CAISEEGAAYNEQFF. The CDR3, as DNA: TGTGCCATCAGTGAAGAGGGGGCAGCTTACAATGAGCAGTTCTTC.

This rearrangement joins TRBV5-5 to TRBJ2-3; D is unclear. V shed 4 bases and J shed 4 bases, with 10 bases lying between them. The CDR3 is 13 residues long. The germline V gene has CDR1 SGHKS and CDR2 YYEKEE (reference sequence). CDR3 loop: CASSLSRPDTQYF. The CDR3 DNA is TGTGCCAGCAGCCTTTCGCGGCCAGATACGCAGTATTTT.

CDR3 amino acids: CASSVKGLGNTEAFF. CDR3 coding DNA: TGTGCCAGCAGCGTAAAGGGACTCGGGAACACTGAAGCTTTCTTT. The chain joins TRBV9 to TRBJ1-1, with D perhaps TRBD1 (5 bases). The V end was cut by 1 base, the J end by 1 base, with 11 bases between. Germline assignment: CDR1 SGDLS and CDR2 YYNGEE. The CDR3 is 15 residues long.

The gene calls are TRBV2 and TRBJ1-6; D is unclear. The CDR3 covers 13 residues. V was cut by 0 bases and J by 8 bases, with 5 bases left in between. CDR1 and CDR2 (germline): SNHLY, FYNNEI. The CDR3 here is CASSEARDSPLHF. CDR3 in DNA: TGTGCCAGCAGTGAAGCGCGGGATTCACCCCTCCACTTT.

The chain joins TRBV5-4 to TRBJ1-2; D not resolved. This CDR3 contains 16 residues. V lost 0 bases, J lost 7 bases, and 19 bases lay in between. CDR1 and CDR2 (germline): SGHNT, YYREEE (reference sequence). The CDR3 reads CASSLEAGRGRVGYTF. The CDR3 DNA follows: TGTGCCAGCAGCTTGGAGGCGGGCCGTGGGCGGGTTGGCTACACCTTC.

The gene calls are TRBV11-3 and TRBJ2-3; a weak D match, TRBD1 (5 bases). CDR1 and CDR2 from the germline V gene are SGHNT and YENEEA. The germline V and J ends were trimmed by 0 bases and 8 bases, with 12 bases remaining between them. This CDR3 comprises 14 residues. CDR3 sequence reads: CASSLDRAGSTQYF. The CDR3 nucleotides read TGTGCCAGCAGCTTAGACAGGGCTGGTAGTACGCAGTATTTT.

This chain connects TRBV5-8 to TRBJ2-7; weak D call: TRBD2 (6 bases). V dropped 7 bases and J dropped 4 bases, with 15 bases sitting between them. CDR3 length equals 13 residues. The germline V gene has CDR1 SGHTS and CDR2 YDEGEE. CDR3 nucleotides: TGTGCCAGCTTTGCGCGGGGAACTTACGAGCAGTACGTC. Amino acid sequence: CASFARGTYEQYV.

The chain carries TRBV19 and TRBJ1-2; D is unresolved. This CDR3 has 16 residues. The germline V gene encodes CDR1 LNHDA and CDR2 SQIVND (reference sequence). With 5 bases removed from V and 6 bases from J, the gap between germline ends came to 22 bases. The CDR3 DNA reads as TGTGCCAGTAGTGCGAGCGGGCCCGGCAAAGAGGATGGCTACACCTTC. This encodes CASSASGPGKEDGYTF.

This clone has only one observation. The V call is TRBV3-1 (or the pseudogene TRBV3-2), the J call TRBJ1-4; 7 nucleotides agree with TRBD1. V lost 2 bases and J lost 3; bases outside the gene matches: 6. Germline V lookup: CDR1 LGHDT, CDR2 YNNKEL (reference sequence). The CDR3 is 16 amino acids. CDR3 region: CASSQSWTGSNEKLFF. The DNA for the CDR3 is TGTGCCAGCAGCCAAAGCTGGACAGGCTCTAATGAAAAACTGTTTTTT.

The chain joins TRBV24-1 to TRBJ1-2; D is perhaps TRBD1 (5 bases). With 0 bases removed from V and 8 bases from J, the gap between germline ends came to 15 bases. This CDR3 comprises 15 residues. Germline V gives CDR1 KGHDR, CDR2 SFDVKD. CDR3 in DNA: TGTGCCACCAGTGATTTGAGGGGAGGAGTGCGCGGCTACACCTTC. Its protein is CATSDLRGGVRGYTF.

This clone was recorded only once. V usage is TRBV28 and J usage is TRBJ1-1; D is possibly TRBD1 (5 bases). CDR3 length: 14 amino acids. V lost 6 bases to trimming and J lost 3 bases, with 14 bases between them. Germline V lookup: CDR1 MDHEN, CDR2 SYDVKM. The CDR3 nucleotides are TGTGCCAGCAGGGTATGGGGCGCCGACACTGAAGCTTTCTTT. Translated, it gives CASRVWGADTEAFF.

CDR3: CASSLDWTGATEAFF. The CDR3 DNA sequence: TGTGCCAGCAGCTTAGATTGGACAGGGGCCACTGAAGCTTTCTTT. This rearrangement joins TRBV7-2 to TRBJ1-1, with 9 bases identical to TRBD1. CDR3 length equals 15 residues. Germline CDR1 is SGHTA and CDR2 is FQGNSA. The J segment lost 4 bases and the V segment lost 1 base, leaving 4 bases of the junction unmatched. Looking up the rest from reference TRBV7-2 and TRBJ1-1 gives the full variable domain: GAGVSQSPSNKVTEKGKDVELRCDPISGHTALYWYRQSLGQGLEFLIYFQGNSAPDKSGLPSDRFSAERTGGSVSTLTIQRTQQEDSAVYLCASSLDWTGATEAFFGQGTRLTVV.

This clone was observed at least ten times. The junction departs from germline at one end; a sequencing error may be responsible. The chain is built from TRBV5-1 and TRBJ2-3; D call uncertain. The CDR3 runs to 12 residues. The germline CDR1 and CDR2 sequences are SGHRS and YFSETQ. CDR3 bases: TGTGCCAGCAGCGAGATCACAGATACGCAGTATTTT. The encoded protein is CASSEITDTQYF.

V and J are TRBV6-5 and TRBJ2-1; 8 bases are shared with TRBD2. The CDR3 length is 14 residues. Unmatched junction bases numbered 11, after V lost 7 bases and J lost 9 bases. Germline V gene sequence: CDR1 MNHEY, CDR2 SVGAGI. The CDR3 loop reads CASTPARGEREQFF. Here the CDR3 DNA reads TGTGCCAGCACCCCCGCGCGGGGGGAGCGTGAGCAGTTCTTC.

The chain uses TRBV5-1 and TRBJ1-4; TRBD1 aligns across 9 bases. The junction had 11 bases not matched to a gene; V was cut back by 3 bases and J by 14 bases. The CDR3 length is 14 residues. Germline V gives CDR1 SGHRS, CDR2 YFSETQ. The CDR3 region is CASSYGGTGQFLFF. DNA of the CDR3: TGCGCCAGCAGCTATGGGGGGACAGGGCAATTTCTGTTTTTT.

This chain links TRBV28 with TRBJ1-5; D not resolved. Germline CDR1 is MDHEN and CDR2 is SYDVKM. The CDR3 length is 12 residues. V lost 6 bases to trimming and J lost 4 bases, with 7 bases between them. The CDR3 bases are TGTGCCAGCAGGCTAGTTAATCAGCCCCAGCATTTT. This gives the protein CASRLVNQPQHF. The entire variable domain, with the rest obtained from reference TRBV28 and TRBJ1-5, is as follows: DVKVTQSSRYLVKRTGEKVFLECVQDMDHENMFWYRQDPGLGLRLIYFSYDVKMKEKGDIPEGYSVSREKKERFSLILESASTNQTSMYLCASRLVNQPQHFGDGTRLSIL.

The sample holds one count of this clone. The chain recombines TRBV11-2 with TRBJ2-1; a possible D gene is TRBD1 (5 bases). The V end lost 3 bases, the J end lost 10 bases, and 16 bases lay between the germline ends. The CDR3 consists of 14 residues. Germline V gives CDR1 SGHAT, CDR2 FQNNGV. The CDR3 reads CASSFTPQAREQFF. In DNA form, the CDR3 reads TGTGCCAGCAGCTTCACACCACAGGCGAGGGAGCAGTTCTTC.

The chain uses TRBV6-2 or TRBV6-3 and TRBJ1-1; possible D gene TRBD1, 5 bases. The CDR3 consists of 15 residues. CDR1 is MNHEY and CDR2 is SVGEGT in the germline V gene. V dropped 0 bases and J dropped 2 bases, with 10 bases sitting between them. The CDR3 reads CASSYSGQSNTEAFF. In DNA form, the CDR3 reads TGTGCCAGCAGTTACTCGGGGCAGTCTAACACTGAAGCTTTCTTT.